These T cell receptor beta chains were read from a single sample in a study of identical twins. TCRdb re-called the 5' RACE reads with MiXCR, one entry per CDR3 protein. The repertoire consists of about 810,000 distinct CDR3 sequences, with over 9% occurring once and the leading ten covering around 1.5%. This sample was also put to use in a study of yellow fever vaccine responses in identical twins.

The sequenced sample was PBMCs. The receptors were sampled from a woman aged 18 to 35 in good health. CDR3s include the opening cysteine and the closing phenylalanine or tryptophan. Each record gives: clone size, V gene, J gene, CDR3 protein. Size is omitted from some rows. Given values are once, few, many or a class for expanded clones.

>NA|TRBV4-2|TRBJ2-4
CASSQDKVEGEVVKNIQYF
>once|TRBV5-1|TRBJ2-3
CASSGGTSGASTDTQYF
>NA|TRBV5-1|TRBJ2-7
CASSTTGAYEQYF
>NA|TRBV3-1|TRBJ2-3
CASSQRSVGGPLDTQYF
>many|TRBV5-6|TRBJ2-3
CASSLRAWGDTQYF
>NA|TRBV12-3/TRBV12-4|TRBJ2-1
CASSRRYTSGRSSYNEQFF
>few|TRBV28|TRBJ2-5
CASSLYAGGPETQYF
>few|TRBV9|TRBJ2-1
CASSVISSVQQFF
>NA|TRBV6-2/TRBV6-3|TRBJ2-6
CATDKQGRGANVLTF
>many|TRBV12-3/TRBV12-4|TRBJ2-3
CASSLEGLVSTDTQYF
>few|TRBV29-1|TRBJ1-1
CSVRGTGEAFF
>few|TRBV14|TRBJ1-1
CASSQELRDRGLATEAFF
>many|TRBV28|TRBJ1-2
CASKGSRQGGGYTF
>few|TRBV12-3/TRBV12-4|TRBJ1-5
CASSLKLGYQPQHF
>few|TRBV27|TRBJ1-1
CASSSSSRGTEAFF
>few|TRBV5-1|TRBJ2-1
CASSLDIASGGSYNEQFF
>many|TRBV5-6|TRBJ1-1
CASSQSGEAFF
>few|TRBV23-1|TRBJ2-5
CASRSLPGQGEETQYF
>NA|TRBV4-1|TRBJ1-1
CASSQEPIRGNTEAFF
>many|TRBV12-3/TRBV12-4|TRBJ2-1
CASSPPGLAAYNEQFF
>NA|TRBV7-2|TRBJ1-2
CASSLAATYGYTF
>NA|TRBV3-1|TRBJ1-1
CASSLGSDEAFF
>few|TRBV11-2|TRBJ2-5
CASSYAWGARETQYF
>NA|TRBV18|TRBJ1-1
CASSPPTGQGPEAFF
>few|TRBV5-6|TRBJ2-1
CASMGDNEQFF
>NA|TRBV6-2/TRBV6-3|TRBJ2-4
CASSYQSSGAKNIQYF
>NA|TRBV3-1|TRBJ2-7
CASSKRDISTGEQYF
>many|TRBV28|TRBJ2-7
CASSLVLAGTYEQYF
>few|TRBV3-1|TRBJ2-1
CASSQEYYNEQFF
>NA|TRBV6-4|TRBJ2-1
CASSDSTREGPGNEQFF
>NA|TRBV12-3/TRBV12-4|TRBJ2-7
CASSSIAYEQYF
>many|TRBV19|TRBJ2-2
CASSIKPGTGITGELFF
>NA|TRBV7-9|TRBJ1-2
CASSYDRGGFYTF
>few|TRBV6-1|TRBJ1-5
CASFRQGWNQPQHF
>NA|TRBV3-1|TRBJ2-5
CASSQVAGGPKETQYF
>few|TRBV12-3/TRBV12-4|TRBJ1-5
CASSLKHLNQPQHF
>NA|TRBV7-8|TRBJ1-1
CASSPLQRGIEAFF
>NA|TRBV5-5|TRBJ2-1
CASSLQGNGGYEQFF
>NA|TRBV20-1|TRBJ2-1
CSARDQGTSGASSYNEQFF
>NA|TRBV11-2|TRBJ2-4
CASSLISSVQGFLAKNIQYF
>NA|TRBV7-6|TRBJ2-2
CASSLGYLAKTGELFF